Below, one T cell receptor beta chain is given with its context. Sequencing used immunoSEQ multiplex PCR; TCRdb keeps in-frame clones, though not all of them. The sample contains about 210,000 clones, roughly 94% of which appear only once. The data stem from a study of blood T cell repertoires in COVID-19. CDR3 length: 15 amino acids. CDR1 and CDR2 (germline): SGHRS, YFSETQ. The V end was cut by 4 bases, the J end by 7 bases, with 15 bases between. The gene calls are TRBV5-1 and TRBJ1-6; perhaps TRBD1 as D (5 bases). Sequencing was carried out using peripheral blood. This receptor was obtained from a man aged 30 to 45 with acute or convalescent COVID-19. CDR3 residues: CASSGTGTRNSPLHF. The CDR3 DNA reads TGCGCCAGCAGCGGAACCGGGACTCGAAATTCACCCCTCCACTTT.